The 7 T cell receptor beta chains below all came from one sample that was sequenced in a study of cytomegalovirus exposure and HLA in healthy donors. Primers included in the PCR were 60 Vbeta and 13 Jbeta primers. Some clones are missing from TCRdb's copy, which holds only in-frame ones; the method was immunoSEQ multiplex PCR. Of some 240,000 clones listed, almost 80% are singletons. Sequencing input: PBMCs. These receptors all come from a male donor in good health and CMV-seronegative.

The chain recombines TRBV15 with TRBJ1-2; D is uncertain. The CDR3 is made up of 14 amino acids. Trimming removed 0 bases from V and 8 bases from J, with 13 bases in between. Germline V lookup: CDR1 LNHNV, CDR2 YYDKDF (reference sequence). The CDR3 loop reads CATSRDPLRSGYTF. DNA of the CDR3: TGTGCCACCAGCAGAGATCCCCTTAGAAGCGGCTACACCTTC.

The V and J genes are TRBV2 and TRBJ1-5; D possibly corresponds to TRBD1 (6 bases). This CDR3 is built from 14 residues. Germline V gene lookup returns CDR1 SNHLY and CDR2 FYNNEI. Trimming cost V 4 bases and J 5 bases, with 12 bases left between them. CDR3 sequence reads: CASSAGAGDQPQHF. In DNA, the CDR3 is TGTGCCAGCAGTGCAGGGGCCGGGGATCAGCCCCAGCATTTT.

This clone was detected once. CDR3 in amino acids: CASCPGQGAWYGYTF. The CDR3 nucleotides read TGTGCCAGCTGCCCGGGACAGGGGGCTTGGTATGGCTACACCTTC. The J gene is TRBJ1-2, the V gene TRBV28; 12 bases fit TRBD1. Germline CDR1 and CDR2: MDHEN and SYDVKM. V shed 8 bases, J shed 5 bases, and the junction held 9 bases outside the gene matches. The CDR3 contains 15 residues.

This clone has more than one count but fewer than ten. The chain links TRBV4-1 to TRBJ2-7, with 8 nucleotides matching TRBD2. The CDR3 is 14 amino acids. CDR1 MGHRA and CDR2 YSYEKL come from the germline V gene. With 1 base clipped from V and 4 bases from J, the junction kept 3 bases outside the gene matches. This chain's CDR3 is CASSQALAEYEQYF. As DNA, the CDR3 is TGCGCCAGCAGCCAAGCACTAGCGGAGTACGAGCAGTACTTC.

This clone was seen only a few times. The CDR3 DNA follows: TGTGCCAGCAGCTTAGTTCTCTGGGCAGGTGCAGGCGAGCAGTACTTC. Translating gives CASSLVLWAGAGEQYF. The chain couples TRBV7-2 to TRBJ2-7; D is undetermined. CDR1 is SGHTA and CDR2 is FQGNSA in the germline V gene. V was trimmed by 1 base and J by 6 bases, leaving 19 bases between them. This CDR3 is 16 amino acids long.

In the case of this clone: A junction end diverges from the germline sequence, so it may reflect a read error. The chain recombines TRBV7-9 with TRBJ1-1; perhaps TRBD1 as D (5 bases). CDR1 is SEHNR, CDR2 FQNEAQ, per germline (reference sequence). This CDR3 comprises 14 residues. CDR3 in amino acids: CSSSLRATYTEAFF. The DNA for the CDR3 is TGTTCCAGCAGCCTCAGGGCGACGTACACTGAAGCTTTCTTT. The full variable domain, rest sourced from reference TRBV7-9 and TRBJ1-1, is DTGVSQNPRHKITKRGQNVTFRCDPISEHNRLYWYRQTLGQGPEFLTYFQNEAQLEKSRLLSDRFSAERPKGSFSTLEIQRTEQGDSAMYLCSSSLRATYTEAFFGQGTRLTVV.

The V and J genes are TRBV11-2 and TRBJ2-5, with a tentative D call TRBD2 (6 bases). There are 15 residues in the CDR3. Germline-derived CDR1 and CDR2 are SGHAT and FQNNGV. V was trimmed by 5 bases and J by 2 bases, leaving 15 bases between them. CDR3 sequence: CASSAPEGRQETQYF. CDR3 sequence (DNA): TGTGCCAGCAGCGCGCCCGAAGGGAGGCAAGAGACCCAGTACTTC.